The 21 T cell receptor beta chains presented below share a single source sample, sequenced in a study of vaccination and CD4 T cells after COVID-19. Their recognized antigens are unknown. Cultured CD4+ T-cell DNA underwent Oncomine TCR Beta short-read sequencing. MiXCR was run by TCRdb on the PCR reads, yielding one entry per CDR3 protein. The sample shows 18,000 or so distinct CDR3 sequences, approximately 50% of them seen only once. Treatment indicated: roughly 11-day PBMC culture with coronavirus spike peptide pools or control peptides (ViraFEST assay). The material sequenced was CD4+ T cells from blood, cultured in vitro. All receptors derive from a human donor who had recovered from COVID-19.

This clonotype was counted only a few times. The V call is TRBV20-1, the J call TRBJ1-3; possible D gene TRBD1, 6 bases. V lost 5 bases and J 4 bases, leaving 15 bases between the germline ends. Per the germline V gene, CDR1 is DFQATT and CDR2 is SNEGSKA (reference sequence). CDR3 length: 14 amino acids. The CDR3 here is CSARRPDRGNTIYF. CDR3 DNA sequence: TGCAGTGCTCGACGGCCTGACAGGGGAAACACCATATATTTT.

The V gene is TRBV20-1, the J gene TRBJ2-1; TRBD1 aligns across 7 bases. The CDR3 is 12 amino acids. Germline lookup yields CDR1 DFQATT and CDR2 SNEGSKA (reference sequence). J gave up 9 bases and V 3 bases, and 5 bases lay outside the gene matches. CDR3 loop: CSASRGKSEQFF. The DNA of the CDR3 is TGCAGTGCTAGCAGGGGGAAAAGTGAGCAGTTCTTC.

The gene calls are TRBV27 and TRBJ1-6; D not certain. The CDR3 is made up of 17 amino acids. Germline CDR1 MNHEY, CDR2 SMNVEV (reference sequence). Trimming took 5 bases from V and 10 from J, leaving 24 bases between them. The CDR3 reads CASSLTFVPSDGSPLHF. The CDR3 coding sequence is TGTGCCAGCAGTCTCACCTTCGTCCCTTCCGACGGGTCACCCCTCCACTTT.

This chain connects TRBV30 to TRBJ2-3; D might be TRBD1 (5 bases). The CDR3 is 15 amino acids. CDR1 and CDR2 (germline): GTSNPN, SVGIG (reference sequence). Trimming shortened V by 6 bases and J by 4 bases, and 20 bases separated the two germline ends. The CDR3 region is CACTQDPRVPDTQYF. CDR3 sequence (DNA): TGTGCCTGCACACAGGACCCCCGGGTTCCAGATACGCAGTATTTT.

The chain has TRBV2 and TRBJ2-2; 7 bases match TRBD1. From germline, CDR1 is SNHLY and CDR2 FYNNEI. V shed 7 bases, J shed 1 base, and the junction held 3 bases outside the gene matches. The CDR3 has 14 residues. The CDR3 DNA reads TGTGCCAGCATTAGGACAGGGAACACCGGGGAGCTGTTTTTT. Translating gives CASIRTGNTGELFF.

V and J are TRBV28 and TRBJ1-5, with 8 bases that match TRBD1. Trimming took 10 bases from V and 7 from J; bases not matched to a gene: 6. The CDR3 runs to 12 residues. The V gene's germline CDR1 is MDHEN and CDR2 SYDVKM. The DNA for the CDR3 is TGTGCCATAGACAGGGGTAACCAGCCCCAGCATTTT. It translates to CAIDRGNQPQHF.

This chain links TRBV20-1 with TRBJ2-3; 10 positions match TRBD2. CDR3 length: 17 residues. J was trimmed by 4 bases and V by 6 bases; bases with no gene match: 16. Germline loops: CDR1 DFQATT, CDR2 SNEGSKA (reference sequence). CDR3 amino acids: CSAPLKLAGDVADTQYF. For the CDR3, the DNA is TGCAGTGCCCCCCTTAAGCTAGCGGGAGATGTCGCAGATACGCAGTATTTT.

V and J are TRBV18 and TRBJ1-2; 7 nucleotides agree with TRBD1. CDR1 KGHSH and CDR2 LQKENI come from the germline V gene. The length of the CDR3 is 13 residues. Germline trimming cut 5 bases from V and 4 bases from J; bases unmatched to any gene: 4. The CDR3, as DNA: TGTGCCAGCTCAGAAGGGACAGCCTATGGCTACACCTTC. This translates into CASSEGTAYGYTF. Together with reference TRBV18 and TRBJ1-2, the CDR3 gives the full variable domain: NAGVMQNPRHLVRRRGQEARLRCSPMKGHSHVYWYRQLPEEGLKFMVYLQKENIIDESGMPKERFSAEFPKEGPSILRIQQVVRGDSAAYFCASSEGTAYGYTFGSGTRLTVV.

The chain is built from TRBV20-1 and TRBJ1-5, with D perhaps matching TRBD1 (6 bases). Trimming took 5 bases from V and 10 from J, leaving 18 bases between them. The CDR3 length is 13 residues. Germline CDR1 and CDR2: DFQATT and SNEGSKA (reference sequence). The CDR3 bases are TGCAGTGCTCTTCGACAGGAGGAAAGACCCCAGCATTTT. Translated, it gives CSALRQEERPQHF.

The chain employs TRBV20-1 and TRBJ1-2, with D possibly matching TRBD1 (5 bases). V lost 0 bases and J lost 3, with 11 bases in between. In germline, CDR1 is DFQATT, CDR2 SNEGSKA (reference sequence). This CDR3 spans 14 amino acids. CDR3 bases: TGCAGTGCTAGAGATCGGCAGGGTGACTATGGCTACACCTTC. Protein: CSARDRQGDYGYTF.

The chain has TRBV24-1 and TRBJ2-1, with D tentatively TRBD1 or TRBD2 (5 bases each). Trimming pared 2 bases from V and 3 bases from J, leaving 13 bases between. Germline V CDR1 and CDR2: KGHDR, SFDVKD. This CDR3 region has 16 residues. The CDR3 is CATSDYGGVNYNEQFF. In DNA form, the CDR3 reads TGTGCCACCAGTGATTATGGGGGAGTGAACTACAATGAGCAGTTCTTC.

The chain is built from TRBV28 and TRBJ2-7; D is perhaps TRBD2 (6 bases). Germline V gives CDR1 MDHEN, CDR2 SYDVKM. V was clipped by 3 bases and J by 4 bases, with 16 bases between them. This CDR3 has 15 residues. The DNA of the CDR3 is TGTGCCAGCAGTTTCGAGCGGGTGGGCCGATACGAGCAGTACTTC. Amino acid sequence: CASSFERVGRYEQYF.

The table lists this clonotype with a few counts. The rearrangement links TRBV19 to TRBJ2-3; weak D call: TRBD1 (5 bases). Trimming stripped 3 bases from V and 7 bases from J, with 11 bases between. CDR3 size: 13 residues. Germline-derived CDR1 and CDR2 are LNHDA and SQIVND (reference sequence). Here the CDR3 DNA reads TGTGCCAGTAGTATGGCAGGGCGCCATACGCAGTATTTT. Protein product: CASSMAGRHTQYF.

J is TRBJ2-5 and V is TRBV5-1; 11 bases match TRBD2. Trimming at V came to 3 bases and at J to 3 bases, leaving 4 bases not matched to a gene. This CDR3 has 15 residues. Germline-derived CDR1 and CDR2 are SGHRS and YFSETQ. CDR3 nucleotide sequence: TGCGCCAGCAGCTCCCCTAGCGGGGGGAAAGAGACCCAGTACTTC. Its protein product is CASSSPSGGKETQYF. The full variable domain, with the rest looked up from reference TRBV5-1 and TRBJ2-5, is KAGVTQTPRYLIKTRGQQVTLSCSPISGHRSVSWYQQTPGQGLQFLFEYFSETQRNKGNFPGRFSGRQFSNSRSEMNVSTLELGDSALYLCASSSPSGGKETQYFGPGTRLLVL.

The CDR3 here is CASNNAGGNQPQHF. The CDR3 region has the DNA TGTGCCAGTAACAACGCGGGCGGCAATCAGCCCCAGCATTTT. The rearrangement links TRBV19 to TRBJ1-5; D is unresolved. Trimming removed 7 bases at V and 2 bases at J, with 12 bases between. Germline V CDR1 and CDR2: LNHDA, SQIVND (reference sequence). This CDR3 is built from 14 residues.

This chain joins TRBV25-1 and TRBJ1-2, with TRBD1 matching 12 bases. Per germline, CDR1 MGHDK and CDR2 SYGVNS. V dropped 7 bases and J dropped 7; count of bases not matched to a gene: 7. The CDR3 contains 14 residues. This chain's CDR3 is CASTGTGGAGGYTF. DNA of the CDR3: TGTGCCAGCACGGGGACAGGGGGCGCGGGTGGCTACACCTTC.

The rearrangement links TRBV18 to TRBJ1-2, with 8 bases identical to TRBD1. Per the germline V gene, CDR1 is KGHSH and CDR2 is LQKENI. CDR3 length equals 16 residues. The trim removed 3 bases at V and 4 bases at J, leaving 10 bases unmatched. This chain's CDR3 is CASSPEPGQVIYGYTF. The CDR3 nucleotides are TGTGCCAGCTCACCGGAACCGGGACAGGTGATCTATGGCTACACCTTC.

The sample holds one count of this clonotype. The chain recombines TRBV27 with TRBJ2-2; D perhaps matches TRBD2 (5 bases). Germline V gene lookup returns CDR1 MNHEY and CDR2 SMNVEV (reference sequence). V was pared by 0 bases and J by 0 bases, with 11 bases between. This CDR3 spans 17 amino acids. The CDR3 nucleotides read TGTGCCAGCAGTTTATCGATAGGTAGCGCGAACACCGGGGAGCTGTTTTTT. This gives the protein CASSLSIGSANTGELFF.

This sequence joins TRBV6-1 and TRBJ2-2; TRBD1 aligns across 10 bases. Germline loops: CDR1 MNHNS, CDR2 SASEGT. The J segment lost 3 bases and the V segment lost 6 bases, leaving 4 bases of the junction unmatched. This CDR3 contains 15 residues. The CDR3 nucleotides read TGTGCCAGCAGACGGGACAGGGGCGACACCGGGGAGCTGTTTTTT. Translated: CASRRDRGDTGELFF.

The V and J genes are TRBV7-2 and TRBJ2-7, with a weak D call TRBD1 (7 bases). V was clipped by 1 base and J by 4 bases, with 14 bases between them. Germline V gene sequence: CDR1 SGHTA, CDR2 FQGNSA. CDR3 length equals 15 residues. CDR3: CASSLDARGRYEQYF. Here the CDR3 DNA reads TGTGCCAGCAGCTTAGATGCCAGGGGGAGGTACGAGCAGTACTTC.

V gene TRBV11-2 combines with J gene TRBJ2-5, with D possibly matching TRBD2 (5 bases). Germline assignment: CDR1 SGHAT and CDR2 FQNNGV. This CDR3 has 17 residues. Trimming removed 6 bases at V and 0 bases at J, with 20 bases between. CDR3 loop: CASRGYVGLGYQETQYF. CDR3 DNA: TGTGCCAGCAGGGGTTATGTAGGACTCGGGTACCAAGAGACCCAGTACTTC.